These 15 T cell receptor beta chains came from one sample sequenced in a study of beta chain features in type 1 diabetes. Expressed TCRB transcripts were sequenced after all isolated RNA was converted to cDNA. Repertoires were generated with immunoSEQ multiplex PCR, while TCRdb's copy carries only in-frame clones and drops some. This table holds over 700,000 clones, around a sixth found once. The material sequenced was naive CD4+ T cells from blood. The receptor set was obtained from a woman between 18 and 29 years old in good health.

This clone has a single count. The gene calls are TRBV7-3 and TRBJ2-6; the D gene is possibly TRBD1 (6 bases). Per the germline V gene, CDR1 is SGHTA and CDR2 is FQGTGA. Trimming removed 5 bases at V and 0 bases at J, with 14 bases between. The CDR3 length is 17 residues. The CDR3 region has the DNA TGTGCCAGCAGCATACAGGGAGCCTTCTCTGGGGCCAACGTCCTGACTTTC. This codes for CASSIQGAFSGANVLTF.

The chain recombines TRBV28 with TRBJ2-1, with TRBD2 identical over 8 bases. CDR3 length: 16 amino acids. With V trimmed by 6 bases and J by 6 bases, 13 bases remained unmatched. Germline CDR1 and CDR2: MDHEN and SYDVKM. CDR3 protein: CASSRPAGRASNEQFF. The CDR3 DNA follows: TGTGCCAGCAGCCGCCCCGCCGGGAGGGCCTCCAATGAGCAGTTCTTC.

A few counts support this clone. The chain recombines TRBV6-5 with TRBJ2-1, with D maybe TRBD2 (5 bases). The CDR3 covers 13 residues. CDR1 is MNHEY, CDR2 SVGAGI, per germline. With 6 bases removed from V and 10 bases from J, the gap between germline ends came to 16 bases. This chain's CDR3 is CASSPYRGQEQFF. As DNA, the CDR3 is TGTGCCAGCAGCCCCTATCGGGGTCAGGAGCAGTTCTTC.

This clone was seen a few times. J is TRBJ2-1 and V is TRBV4-3; 14 nucleotides line up with TRBD2. CDR1 is LGHNA, CDR2 YSLEER, per germline. The CDR3 has 19 residues. After removal of 4 bases from V and 6 bases from J, the junction contained 14 bases not matched to a gene. In DNA form, the CDR3 reads TGCGCCAGCAGCCGGGTGGGGGGGACTAGCGGGAGAGTATTCAATGAGCAGTTCTTC. Its protein is CASSRVGGTSGRVFNEQFF.

The chain links TRBV28 to TRBJ2-4; TRBD2 agrees at 7 bases. V gave up 6 bases and J gave up 9 bases; unmatched junction bases: 8. Germline V CDR1 and CDR2: MDHEN, SYDVKM. CDR3 length: 13 amino acids. CDR3 sequence reads: CASSRGRVSIQYF. CDR3 DNA: TGTGCCAGCAGCCGGGGGAGGGTGTCCATTCAGTACTTC.

For this clone: Its ends do not fully match the called genes, so a read error is possible. This specimen includes other DNA sequences encoding the same CDR3. The V gene is TRBV29-1, the J gene TRBJ1-1; perhaps TRBD1 as D (5 bases). The CDR3 contains 12 residues. CDR1 is SQVTM, CDR2 ANQGSEA, per germline. CDR3 region: CSVRVWGTEAFF. CDR3 bases: TGCAGCGTTAGAGTTTGGGGCACTGAAGCTTTTTTT.

A few counts support this clone. The chain links TRBV6-1 to TRBJ1-2; a weak D match, TRBD1 (5 bases). CDR1 MNHNS and CDR2 SASEGT come from the germline V gene. The V gene lost 2 bases and the J gene lost 4 bases, with 11 bases spanning the gap. The length of the CDR3 is 14 residues. The CDR3 DNA reads TGTGCCAGCAGTGAAATCGCGGGGGGCTATGGCTACACCTTC. It codes for CASSEIAGGYGYTF.

This chain connects TRBV27 to TRBJ1-5; the D is unclear. V was cut by 0 bases and J by 9 bases, with 12 bases left in between. The length of the CDR3 is 14 residues. CDR1 is MNHEY and CDR2 is SMNVEV in the germline V gene (reference sequence). The CDR3 spells CASSLSAGIVPQHF. The CDR3 coding sequence is TGTGCCAGCAGTTTATCCGCGGGAATCGTGCCCCAGCATTTT.

This clone was seen a handful of times. The CDR3 nucleotides read TGTGCCAGCAGCTGGAGACAGGGTGACATTCAGTACTTC. Its translation is CASSWRQGDIQYF. This rearrangement joins TRBV11-3 to TRBJ2-4; 7 positions match TRBD1. CDR3 length: 13 amino acids. The germline CDR1 and CDR2 sequences are SGHNT and YENEEA. Losses at the gene ends were 4 bases for V and 8 bases for J; bases not matched to a gene: 5.

The chain recombines TRBV19 with TRBJ2-3; 7 bases agree with TRBD2. Per germline, CDR1 LNHDA and CDR2 SQIVND (reference sequence). The ends lost 3 bases at V and 1 base at J; junction bases unmatched: 7. The CDR3 has 16 residues. In DNA form, the CDR3 reads TGTGCCAGTAGTATCTTAAGCGGGACCGGCACAGATACGCAGTATTTT. It yields the protein CASSILSGTGTDTQYF.

This clone was seen only a few times. The chain recombines TRBV28 with TRBJ2-7, with D perhaps matching TRBD1 (6 bases). CDR3 size: 12 residues. The germline V gene encodes CDR1 MDHEN and CDR2 SYDVKM. V was pared by 7 bases and J by 6 bases, with 13 bases between. CDR3 protein: CASTIGQSEQYF. The DNA of the CDR3 is TGTGCCAGCACCATAGGACAGAGCGAGCAGTACTTC.

There are a few counts of this clone. J is TRBJ1-4 and V is TRBV7-8; the D is unclear. The CDR3 loop spans 15 amino acids. With 6 bases removed from V and 0 bases from J, the gap between germline ends came to 11 bases. Germline CDR1 reads SGHVS; CDR2 reads FQNEAQ. The CDR3 DNA reads as TGTGCCAGCAGTTGGACCTTTGCAACTAATGAAAAACTGTTTTTT. Amino acid sequence: CASSWTFATNEKLFF.

The chain carries TRBV5-1 and TRBJ2-5; 7 bases line up with TRBD1. Germline V gene sequence: CDR1 SGHRS, CDR2 YFSETQ. The CDR3 runs 15 residues. J lost 5 bases, V lost 5 bases, and 12 bases had no gene match. CDR3 in amino acids: CASRLRTGTRETQYF. DNA of the CDR3: TGCGCCAGCAGGTTGCGGACAGGAACAAGGGAGACCCAGTACTTC.

This clone came up a few times. The chain uses TRBV6-5 and TRBJ1-5, with TRBD1 matching over 10 bases. V lost 7 bases to trimming and J lost 5 bases; unmatched junction nucleotides: 8. The V gene's germline CDR1 is MNHEY and CDR2 SVGAGI. This CDR3 region has 15 residues. CDR3 sequence (DNA): TGTGCCAGCACCTGGACAGGGGGACAGGATCAGCCCCAGCATTTT. Its protein is CASTWTGGQDQPQHF.

V gene TRBV7-9 combines with J gene TRBJ2-3, with TRBD1 as a possible D gene (6 bases). CDR3 length equals 11 residues. The V and J ends lost 8 bases and 4 bases respectively, with 7 bases between them. Per germline, CDR1 SEHNR and CDR2 FQNEAQ (reference sequence). CDR3 region: CASQGSDTQYF. CDR3 nucleotides: TGTGCCAGCCAGGGGTCAGATACGCAGTATTTT.